A single sample is the source of the 27 T cell receptor beta chains below, sequenced in a study of T cells in Graves' hyperthyroidism and ophthalmopathy. The investigators amplified TCR beta CDR3 regions from RNA transcripts. HTBI primers were used for first-round RT-PCR of the TCR CDR3. In TCRdb, the multiplex PCR reads were re-called with MiXCR into one record per CDR3 protein. The sample has fewer than 250,000 distinct CDR3 sequences, approximately 16% seen once. The sequencing input was blood. These receptors came from a young woman with Graves' ophthalmopathy.

The rearrangement joins TRBV29-1 to TRBJ2-5, with TRBD2 identical over 10 bases. The CDR3 covers 14 residues. CDR1 and CDR2 (germline): SQVTM, ANQGSEA. With V trimmed by 3 bases and J by 2 bases, 3 bases remained unmatched. The CDR3 sequence is CSVDLAGVQETQYF. The CDR3 DNA follows: TGCAGCGTTGATCTAGCGGGAGTACAAGAGACCCAGTACTTC.

This clonotype was picked up many times. This chain joins TRBV28 and TRBJ1-2, with D tentatively TRBD1 (6 bases). Trimming pared 4 bases from V and 4 bases from J, leaving 22 bases between. The CDR3 has 17 amino acids. Germline V gives CDR1 MDHEN, CDR2 SYDVKM. CDR3 sequence: CASSSIGGGNEGYGYTF. The CDR3 DNA sequence: TGTGCCAGCAGTTCCATAGGGGGGGGTAATGAGGGCTATGGCTACACCTTC.

This clonotype was seen once. A read error is possible here, since a much larger clone lies one base away. The rearrangement links TRBV12-3 or TRBV12-4 to TRBJ2-1; 8 nucleotides agree with TRBD1. V lost 3 bases to trimming and J lost 5 bases; unmatched junction nucleotides: 3. The CDR3 extends over 14 amino acids. CDR3 in DNA: TGTGCCAGCAGTTTCCGACAGGGGAACAATGAGCAGTTCTTC. Translation: CASSFRQGNNEQFF.

This clonotype was seen repeatedly, ten times or more. The chain has TRBV20-1 and TRBJ2-7; D gene ambiguous. The V end lost 2 bases, the J end lost 6 bases, and 20 bases lay between the germline ends. CDR3 length equals 15 residues. CDR1 is DFQATT, CDR2 SNEGSKA, per germline (reference sequence). CDR3: CSARLRNRRLGEQYF. The CDR3 DNA is TGCAGTGCTAGACTTAGGAACAGAAGGCTCGGCGAGCAGTACTTC.

In its sample, this clonotype was seen many times. The chain is built from TRBV30 and TRBJ2-7; TRBD2 agrees at 10 bases. V trimming: 7 bases; J trimming: 2 bases; junction bases outside the gene matches: 5. The CDR3 runs 13 residues. Germline CDR1 is GTSNPN and CDR2 is SVGIG (reference sequence). The CDR3 bases are TGTGCCTCTCGGACTAGCGGAACCTACGAGCAGTACTTC. Translation gives CASRTSGTYEQYF.

Many counts were recorded for this clonotype. This chain's CDR3 is CASSRGGPFTGELFF. In nucleotides, the CDR3 is TGTGCCAGCAGCCGAGGCGGGCCCTTCACCGGGGAGCTGTTTTTT. V and J are TRBV7-9 and TRBJ2-2, with D possibly being TRBD2 (5 bases). The V end lost 5 bases, the J end lost 4 bases, and 14 bases lay between the germline ends. Germline V CDR1 and CDR2: SEHNR, FQNEAQ (reference sequence). The CDR3 loop spans 15 amino acids.

A word on this clonotype: Possible read error: a much larger clone is one base away. The V gene is TRBV4-1, the J gene TRBJ1-1, with unresolved D. The CDR3 contains 14 residues. V lost 1 base to trimming and J lost 1 base, with 7 bases between them. CDR1 and CDR2 (germline): MGHRA, YSYEKL. This chain's CDR3 is CASSQAQTNTEAFF. DNA of the CDR3: TGCGCCAGCAGCCAAGCCCAGACGAACACTGAAGCTTTCTTT.

In its sample, this clonotype was seen many times. The chain has TRBV7-9 and TRBJ2-2; perhaps TRBD2 as D (6 bases). The CDR3 is 14 amino acids. The germline gives CDR1 SEHNR, CDR2 FQNEAQ (reference sequence). Deletions cut 5 bases from V and 2 bases from J, with 9 bases between. The CDR3 DNA is TGTGCCAGCAGCAGGGACTTAAACACCGGGGAGCTGTTTTTT. Protein: CASSRDLNTGELFF.

This chain links TRBV7-2 with TRBJ2-3; 7 nucleotides match TRBD1. The germline V gene has CDR1 SGHTA and CDR2 FQGNSA. V trimming: 4 bases; J trimming: 1 base; junction bases outside the gene matches: 5. The CDR3 loop spans 15 amino acids. The CDR3 reads CASSYRGAGTDTQYF. In DNA form, the CDR3 reads TGTGCCAGCAGCTACAGGGGAGCGGGCACAGATACGCAGTATTTT.

This rearrangement joins TRBV5-1 to TRBJ1-3; TRBD1 might be the D (5 bases). V dropped 2 bases and J dropped 0 bases, with 18 bases sitting between them. The germline gives CDR1 SGHRS, CDR2 YFSETQ. The CDR3 runs to 18 residues. The CDR3 nucleotides read TGCGCCAGCAGCTTTACCGGGACTCAACTCGCCTCTGGAAACACCATATATTTT. It is translated as CASSFTGTQLASGNTIYF. The full variable domain, its missing parts supplied by reference TRBV5-1 and TRBJ1-3, is KAGVTQTPRYLIKTRGQQVTLSCSPISGHRSVSWYQQTPGQGLQFLFEYFSETQRNKGNFPGRFSGRQFSNSRSEMNVSTLELGDSALYLCASSFTGTQLASGNTIYFGEGSWLTVV.

This clonotype was seen more than once but under ten times. The J gene is TRBJ2-7, the V gene TRBV19; possibly TRBD2 for D (6 bases). V lost 10 bases and J lost 2, with 21 bases in between. The CDR3 totals 15 residues. Germline CDR1 LNHDA, CDR2 SQIVND (reference sequence). The CDR3 bases are TGTGCCACCACGATGGGGTACGGGGGAACCTACGAGCAGTACTTC. Translated, it gives CATTMGYGGTYEQYF.

This clonotype was seen many times. The V call is TRBV28, the J call TRBJ2-7, with 14 bases matching TRBD2. The germline gives CDR1 MDHEN, CDR2 SYDVKM. V lost 5 bases, J lost 3 bases, and 6 bases stayed unmatched. The CDR3 runs to 16 residues. The CDR3 region is CASSTRLAGGGYEQYF. CDR3 sequence (DNA): TGTGCCAGCAGTACCAGACTAGCGGGAGGGGGCTACGAGCAGTACTTC.

The rearrangement links TRBV9 to TRBJ2-2; weak D call: TRBD2 (6 bases). This CDR3 has 17 amino acids. Germline CDR1 is SGDLS and CDR2 is YYNGEE. Deletions cut 4 bases from V and 2 bases from J, with 18 bases between. The CDR3 DNA reads as TGTGCCAGCAGCATAGGGAATGGAGGGGTCAACACCGGGGAGCTGTTTTTT. Its protein is CASSIGNGGVNTGELFF.

This clonotype was observed at least ten times. The J gene is TRBJ2-1, the V gene TRBV11-3; D might be TRBD2 (6 bases). The CDR3 runs 15 residues. V gave up 5 bases and J gave up 2 bases, with 13 bases separating them. CDR1 and CDR2 (germline): SGHNT, YENEEA. In DNA form, the CDR3 reads TGTGCCAGCAGCCGGGGGACCGTAACCTACAATGAGCAGTTCTTC. Its translation: CASSRGTVTYNEQFF.

This clonotype came up many times. This chain uses TRBV12-5 with TRBJ2-4, with D possibly TRBD2 on 6 matching bases. The CDR3 runs 17 residues. V lost 1 base and J lost 3, with 16 bases in between. In germline, CDR1 is LGHNT, CDR2 FRNRAP. This CDR3 reads CASGLGRLIGGKNIQYF. The CDR3 coding sequence is TGTGCTAGTGGTTTGGGTCGACTTATCGGGGGCAAAAACATTCAGTACTTC.

This clonotype was recorded many times. The rearrangement links TRBV28 to TRBJ1-4; the D gene is possibly TRBD1 (6 bases). V shed 4 bases and J shed 2 bases, with 26 bases lying between them. Germline V gene sequence: CDR1 MDHEN, CDR2 SYDVKM. The length of the CDR3 is 20 residues. CDR3 nucleotides: TGTGCCAGCAGTTACCGACCCTCTGACAGGCGGGGTTCGACTAATGAAAAACTGTTTTTT. This sequence encodes CASSYRPSDRRGSTNEKLFF.

The chain links TRBV19 to TRBJ1-5, with unresolved D. Trimming removed 3 bases at V and 5 bases at J, with 8 bases between. This CDR3 region has 13 residues. The germline CDR1 and CDR2 sequences are LNHDA and SQIVND (reference sequence). CDR3 in amino acids: CASSIYGYQPQHF. CDR3 nucleotide sequence: TGTGCCAGTAGTATTTATGGTTATCAGCCCCAGCATTTT.

This clonotype was found many times. J is TRBJ2-7 and V is TRBV5-5, with TRBD2 as a possible D gene (6 bases). V was shortened by 0 bases and J by 4 bases, with 20 bases between the two germline ends. Germline CDR1 SGHKS, CDR2 YYEKEE (reference sequence). The CDR3 is made up of 17 amino acids. CDR3 protein: CASSLDWTGVPFYEQYF. The CDR3 nucleotides read TGTGCCAGCAGCTTGGATTGGACGGGGGTGCCATTTTACGAGCAGTACTTC.

This clonotype has a count of ten or more. The V gene is TRBV10-3, the J gene TRBJ2-1; D is unclear. This CDR3 has 13 amino acids. Germline values: CDR1 ENHRY, CDR2 SYGVKD. The germline V and J ends were trimmed by 3 bases and 5 bases, with 8 bases remaining between them. The CDR3 protein is CAISERADNEQFF. The CDR3 DNA sequence: TGTGCCATCAGTGAACGGGCGGACAATGAGCAGTTCTTC.

This clonotype was seen ten or more times. This sequence may be a read error, since a much larger clone differs from it by one base. V is TRBV11-2 and J is TRBJ1-2, with 9 nucleotides matching TRBD1. CDR3 size: 13 residues. Germline CDR1 is SGHAT and CDR2 is FQNNGV. The CDR3 spells CANSPGQGYGYTF. Written as DNA, the CDR3 is TGTGCCAACAGCCCGGGACAGGGCTATGGCTACACCTTC.

This clonotype was seen at least ten times. V gene TRBV4-3 combines with J gene TRBJ2-3; 7 bases are shared with TRBD2. The CDR3 has 18 residues. Germline V gene lookup returns CDR1 LGHNA and CDR2 YSLEER. Unmatched junction bases numbered 9, after V lost 0 bases and J lost 0 bases. The CDR3 reads CASSQDPQGSGSTDTQYF. CDR3 nucleotide sequence: TGCGCCAGCAGCCAAGATCCCCAGGGTAGCGGGAGCACAGATACGCAGTATTTT.

This clonotype has a count of ten or more. The chain is built from TRBV6-1 and TRBJ1-2; no firm D call. This CDR3 region has 19 residues. Per germline, CDR1 MNHNS and CDR2 SASEGT. Trimming removed 4 bases at V and 1 base at J, with 25 bases between. CDR3 sequence reads: CASSVLTPSGGRLNYGYTF. The CDR3 region has the DNA TGTGCCAGCAGTGTCCTTACCCCCTCGGGAGGAAGACTTAACTATGGCTACACCTTC.

This clonotype was seen ten or more times. The V gene is TRBV12-3 or TRBV12-4, the J gene TRBJ2-5, with a tentative D call TRBD1 (5 bases). The CDR3 consists of 13 residues. V dropped 4 bases and J dropped 4 bases, with 10 bases sitting between them. Here the CDR3 DNA reads TGTGCCAGCAGTTACAGGAAAGGAGAGACCCAGTACTTC. Translation gives CASSYRKGETQYF.

Note on this clonotype: A read error may be the cause here, since a much bigger clone is one base away. V is TRBV18 and J is TRBJ2-7; 7 nucleotides align to TRBD1. From germline, CDR1 is KGHSH and CDR2 LQKENI. The CDR3 runs to 14 residues. The CDR3 coding sequence is TGTGCCAGCCCACCTTTGACAGGGTTCAACGAGCAGTACTTC. Amino acid sequence: CASPPLTGFNEQYF. The entire variable domain, with the rest obtained from reference TRBV18 and TRBJ2-7, is as follows: NAGVMQNPRHLVRRRGQEARLRCSPMKGHSHVYWYRQLPEEGLKFMVYLQKENIIDESGMPKERFSAEFPKEGPSILRIQQVVRGDSAAYFCASPPLTGFNEQYFGPGTRLTVT.

This clonotype came up many times. The rearrangement links TRBV10-3 to TRBJ2-7; D remains ambiguous. In germline, CDR1 is ENHRY, CDR2 SYGVKD. V lost 0 bases to trimming and J lost 2 bases, with 8 bases between them. The CDR3 runs to 14 residues. The CDR3 DNA reads TGTGCCATCAGTGAGTCGGCCGGAGCCTACGAGCAGTACTTC. Translating it yields CAISESAGAYEQYF.

This clonotype was seen ten or more times. CDR3 DNA: TGTGCCAGCAGCACCCTCTTAGTCGGAAAAGCTTTCTTT. Its translation is CASSTLLVGKAFF. This rearrangement joins TRBV11-2 to TRBJ1-1; D is unclear. Germline CDR1 reads SGHAT; CDR2 reads FQNNGV. This CDR3 contains 13 residues. Trimming removed 5 bases from V and 9 bases from J, with 16 bases in between.

This clonotype was recorded at least ten times. This rearrangement joins TRBV6-1 to TRBJ2-1; TRBD2 agrees at 16 bases. Trimming cost V 6 bases and J 8 bases; bases outside gene matches: 4. Germline V CDR1 and CDR2: MNHNS, SASEGT. The CDR3 is 15 amino acids. The CDR3 reads CASRGLAGGIYEQFF. The CDR3 nucleotides read TGTGCCAGCAGGGGACTAGCGGGAGGGATTTATGAGCAGTTCTTC.